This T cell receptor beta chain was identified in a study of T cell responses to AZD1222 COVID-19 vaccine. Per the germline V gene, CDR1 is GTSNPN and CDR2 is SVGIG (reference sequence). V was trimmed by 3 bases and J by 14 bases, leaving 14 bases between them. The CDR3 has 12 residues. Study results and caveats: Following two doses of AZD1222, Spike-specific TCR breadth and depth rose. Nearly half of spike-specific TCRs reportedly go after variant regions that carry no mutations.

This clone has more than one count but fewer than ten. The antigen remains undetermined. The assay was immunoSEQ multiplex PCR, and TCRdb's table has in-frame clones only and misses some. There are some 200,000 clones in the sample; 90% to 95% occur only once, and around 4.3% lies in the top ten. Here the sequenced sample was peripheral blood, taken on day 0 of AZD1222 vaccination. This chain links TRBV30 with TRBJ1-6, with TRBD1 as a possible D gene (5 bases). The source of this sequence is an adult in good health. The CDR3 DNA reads TGTGCCTGGAGGCCTGGACACCACTCCCTCCACTTT. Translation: CAWRPGHHSLHF.